This T cell receptor beta chain is from a study of blood T cell repertoires in COVID-19. Whole-study context: COVID-19 samples, acute and convalescent, were from the United States, Italy and Spain. Sources were T cells, B-cell-depleted T cells, or PBMCs; the material itself was cDNA or gDNA.

Authors' analysis steps: Estimation of nucleated cell counts was performed using reference gene primer amplification. Clones were sequenced by immunoSEQ multiplex PCR, and TCRdb holds only the in-frame ones, with some missing. V, J and clone size reflect that table, while D and trimming were determined from the DNA. The data show 120,000 or so clones, roughly 79% seen once. Material for sequencing was peripheral blood. The TCR originated in a human donor in a cohort sampled during active COVID-19.

For the CDR3, the DNA is TGTGCCAGCAGCCAACGGGACAGAACGTATGGCTACACCTTC. Translating it yields CASSQRDRTYGYTF. The gene calls are TRBV14 and TRBJ1-2, with 7 bases lining up with TRBD1. V dropped 2 bases and J dropped 5; count of bases not matched to a gene: 5. There are 14 residues in the CDR3. Germline lookup yields CDR1 SGHDN and CDR2 FVKESK.